Sequencing of this TCR beta chain was carried out in a study of blood T cell repertoires in COVID-19. Across the whole study: T cells, B-cell-depleted T cells, or PBMCs provided the cDNA or gDNA that served as material.

Per the germline V gene, CDR1 is WNHNN and CDR2 is SYGVQD (reference sequence). The CDR3 is made up of 15 amino acids. Losses at the gene ends were 6 bases for V and 0 bases for J; bases not matched to a gene: 4. In the original processing: Estimates of nucleated cell counts were drawn from the amplification of reference gene primers. The table came from immunoSEQ multiplex PCR; TCRdb's copy has only in-frame clones and leaves some out. V, J and clone size derive from that table, while D and trimming were established from the DNA sequence. The sample lists hundreds of thousands of clones, around 87% occurring once.

The chain employs TRBV10-1 and TRBJ2-3; 9 bases agree with TRBD1. The sequence came from a human donor in a cohort sampled during active COVID-19. Input material: peripheral blood. The CDR3 loop is CASSRDRDSTDTQYF. Written as DNA, the CDR3 is TGCGCCAGCAGCCGGGACAGGGATAGCACAGATACGCAGTATTTT.